Given below is one T cell receptor (beta chain) in context. What it binds is unknown. These data originate in a study of monozygotic twins with inflammatory bowel disease. Study observations and caveats: Treatment differences in immunosuppression may have added variability to the repertoires of patients.

Germline-derived CDR1 and CDR2 are SGDLS and YYNGEE. The length of the CDR3 is 14 residues. Template switching added UMIs carrying a 6-nucleotide sample barcode. No DNA is given; TCRdb re-called the 5' RACE reads and lists each CDR3 protein once. Its clone listing holds some 440,000 distinct CDR3 sequences. Researchers isolated total RNA from whole blood without sorting T cells. This clonotype was sampled from a human donor with ulcerative colitis or Crohn's disease, or a healthy co-twin of an affected twin (not recorded which). This sequence joins TRBV9 and TRBJ2-5; TCRdb's D call of TRBD2 is untestable without DNA. Sequencing input: blood. The CDR3 reads CASSGTSGQKTQYF.